The 27 T cell receptor beta chains presented below share a single source sample, sequenced in a study of identical twins. TCRdb called the 5' RACE reads again in MiXCR, with one record for every CDR3 protein. The data show 470,000 or so distinct CDR3 sequences, 20% to 25% seen once. These data were also reused for a study on T cells expressing NK-cell markers.

Sequencing used CD4+ T cells sorted from blood. The receptors shown here come from a woman aged 18-29 years in good health.

The chain uses TRBV7-2 and TRBJ2-5; D call uncertain. The CDR3 has 14 amino acids. The V end was cut by 5 bases, the J end by 5 bases, with 15 bases between. Looked up from germline, CDR1 is SGHTA and CDR2 is FQGNSA. The CDR3 coding sequence is TGTGCCAGCAGCCAGGTGGCCCATAGGGAGACCCAGTACTTC. Amino acid sequence: CASSQVAHRETQYF.

As DNA, the CDR3 is TGTGCCAGCTCACACGGGGCTGGGAGCTCCTACAATGAGCAGTTCTTC. It yields the protein CASSHGAGSSYNEQFF. This chain links TRBV18 with TRBJ2-1; D assignment may be TRBD1 or TRBD2 (5 bases each). CDR1 and CDR2 (germline): KGHSH, LQKENI. Trimming removed 4 bases from V and 0 bases from J, with 13 bases in between. This CDR3 contains 16 residues.

The chain combines TRBV20-1 with TRBJ1-2; D call uncertain. Germline CDR1 reads DFQATT; CDR2 reads SNEGSKA (reference sequence). This CDR3 region has 14 residues. V was trimmed by 2 bases and J by 7 bases, leaving 17 bases between them. The CDR3 DNA reads TGCAGTGCTAGATTCCAAATGGGCCAATTTGGCTACACCTTC. Protein: CSARFQMGQFGYTF.

This clonotype was observed a few times. J is TRBJ1-6 and V is TRBV27; maybe TRBD1 (5 bases). V lost 3 bases to trimming and J lost 12 bases, with 12 bases between them. Germline V gene data show CDR1 as MNHEY and CDR2 as SMNVEV (reference sequence). The CDR3 runs to 13 residues. The CDR3 protein is CASSFSQAEPLHF. CDR3 in DNA: TGTGCCAGCAGTTTCTCACAGGCTGAACCCCTCCACTTT.

This clonotype was detected many times. This rearrangement joins TRBV10-3 to TRBJ2-5; no reliable D call. From germline, CDR1 is ENHRY and CDR2 SYGVKD. V lost 8 bases and J 2 bases, leaving 12 bases between the germline ends. This CDR3 has 13 residues. The CDR3 region is CAIRPPSQETQYF. CDR3 DNA sequence: TGTGCCATCCGACCGCCTAGTCAAGAGACCCAGTACTTC.

This chain links TRBV24-1 with TRBJ1-4; D uncertain. Germline V gene lookup returns CDR1 KGHDR and CDR2 SFDVKD. Deletions cut 2 bases from V and 0 bases from J, with 15 bases between. This CDR3 spans 18 amino acids. The CDR3, as DNA: TGTGCCACCAGTGATTCTGCGGACGGACGAGCAACTAATGAAAAACTGTTTTTT. It codes for CATSDSADGRATNEKLFF.

There are many counts of this clonotype. The CDR3 region has the DNA TGTGCCAGCAGCCAAGATCTATGGGGGGATACGCAGTATTTT. Translated: CASSQDLWGDTQYF. The V and J genes are TRBV3-1 and TRBJ2-3; D tentatively reads TRBD1 or TRBD2 (5 bases each). Germline assignment: CDR1 LGHDT and CDR2 YNNKEL (reference sequence). CDR3 size: 14 residues. Trimming left V 0 bases short and J 6 bases short, with 10 bases between.

In this sample, this clonotype turned up many times. CDR3 nucleotide sequence: TGTGCCAGCAGCTTTACGGCAGGTCTTAGCAATCAGCCCCAGCATTTT. It encodes CASSFTAGLSNQPQHF. J is TRBJ1-5 and V is TRBV5-5; D gene ambiguous. Deletions cut 2 bases from V and 0 bases from J, with 12 bases between. The CDR3 is made up of 16 amino acids. The germline CDR1 and CDR2 sequences are SGHKS and YYEKEE (reference sequence).

This clonotype was picked up many times. This chain connects TRBV12-3 or TRBV12-4 to TRBJ2-3; D is possibly TRBD1 or TRBD2 (5 bases each). The ends were cut back, 5 bases at V and 3 bases at J, with 12 bases in the middle. The CDR3 extends over 14 amino acids. This CDR3 is CASSPGRATDTQYF. CDR3 in DNA: TGTGCCAGCAGTCCAGGGCGGGCTACAGATACGCAGTATTTT.

This clonotype was observed a few times. The chain has TRBV7-9 and TRBJ2-1; 13 bases line up with TRBD2. Germline CDR1 is SEHNR and CDR2 is FQNEAQ (reference sequence). This CDR3 comprises 15 residues. Trimming at V came to 5 bases and at J to 11 bases, leaving 9 bases not matched to a gene. The CDR3, as DNA: TGTGCCAGCAGCAGACTAGCGGGAGGCAATTCCCAGCAGTTCTTC. This sequence encodes CASSRLAGGNSQQFF.

The sample holds a few counts of this clonotype. The chain has TRBV15 and TRBJ1-2; D is ambiguous. Germline loops: CDR1 LNHNV, CDR2 YYDKDF (reference sequence). The CDR3 spans 15 residues. V lost 0 bases and J lost 4, with 12 bases in between. CDR3: CATSRDRVQTYGYTF. As DNA, the CDR3 is TGTGCCACCAGCAGAGATCGGGTACAGACCTATGGCTACACCTTC.

The V call is TRBV12-5, the J call TRBJ2-1; 9 positions agree with TRBD1. CDR3 length: 16 amino acids. Germline V CDR1 and CDR2: LGHNT, FRNRAP. J gave up 7 bases and V 1 base, and 8 bases lay outside the gene matches. CDR3: CASGLDPGQGSNEQFF. For the CDR3, the DNA is TGTGCTAGTGGTTTGGACCCGGGACAGGGCTCGAATGAGCAGTTCTTC.

This chain uses TRBV6-1 with TRBJ2-5; 9 nucleotides agree with TRBD1. This CDR3 has 14 amino acids. The V and J ends lost 6 bases and 5 bases, in that order; junction bases with no gene match: 7. CDR1 and CDR2 (germline): MNHNS, SASEGT. Written as DNA, the CDR3 is TGTGCCAGCAGCCCGGACAGGGGACGGGAGACCCAGTACTTC. Translating it yields CASSPDRGRETQYF.

The chain couples TRBV7-2 to TRBJ2-1; a possible D gene is TRBD2 (5 bases). The germline gives CDR1 SGHTA, CDR2 FQGNSA. The CDR3 is 14 amino acids. The V end was cut by 3 bases, the J end by 8 bases, with 14 bases between. The chain's CDR3 is CASSFVGGSDEQFF. CDR3 nucleotides: TGTGCCAGCAGCTTTGTAGGCGGTAGCGATGAGCAGTTCTTC.

In this sample, this clonotype turned up many times. The CDR3 region is CASSFRYQETQYF. The CDR3, as DNA: TGTGCCAGCAGTTTTAGGTACCAAGAGACCCAGTACTTC. The chain couples TRBV12-3 or TRBV12-4 to TRBJ2-5, with no clear D. V lost 3 bases and J lost 0, with 5 bases in between. This CDR3 is 13 amino acids long.

This clonotype showed up many times. The rearrangement links TRBV5-1 to TRBJ2-3; weak D call: TRBD2 (5 bases). This CDR3 region has 13 residues. The V end lost 4 bases, the J end lost 6 bases, and 12 bases lay between the germline ends. In germline, CDR1 is SGHRS, CDR2 YFSETQ. This CDR3 reads CASSPRGADTQYF. DNA for the CDR3: TGCGCCAGCAGCCCTCGGGGAGCGGATACGCAGTATTTT.

This clonotype was seen a handful of times. The CDR3 sequence: CASRLEGFRDEKLFF. CDR3 DNA sequence: TGCGCCAGCAGATTAGAAGGGTTCCGGGATGAAAAACTGTTTTTT. The chain uses TRBV5-1 and TRBJ1-4, with D uncertain. Germline values: CDR1 SGHRS, CDR2 YFSETQ. V lost 5 bases to trimming and J lost 6 bases, with 17 bases between them. The CDR3 totals 15 residues.

This clonotype showed up just a few times. The V call is TRBV6-2 or TRBV6-3, the J call TRBJ2-1; D is unclear. V lost 8 bases to trimming and J lost 6 bases, with 11 bases between them. Germline CDR1 reads MNHEY; CDR2 reads SVGEGT. The CDR3 has 12 residues. In DNA form, the CDR3 reads TGTGCCAGCCAAGACCCTGGCAATGAGCAGTTCTTC. It translates to CASQDPGNEQFF.

The chain uses TRBV20-1 and TRBJ2-5, with 7 positions matching TRBD1. This CDR3 has 14 amino acids. Per germline, CDR1 DFQATT and CDR2 SNEGSKA (reference sequence). With 2 bases clipped from V and 2 bases from J, the junction kept 5 bases outside the gene matches. CDR3 nucleotide sequence: TGCAGTGCTAGACCGAGGACAGGTCAAGAGACCCAGTACTTC. Residues: CSARPRTGQETQYF.

This clonotype was detected a few times. This chain joins TRBV12-5 and TRBJ2-3; possible D gene TRBD2, 6 bases. The CDR3 totals 15 residues. CDR1 and CDR2 (germline): LGHNT, FRNRAP. V was pared by 5 bases and J by 1 base, with 13 bases between. The CDR3 DNA sequence: TGTGCTAGTGGTGCTCCGGGACTCCGCACAGATACGCAGTATTTT. The encoded protein is CASGAPGLRTDTQYF.

The genes are TRBV6-5 and TRBJ2-1; D remains ambiguous. Per germline, CDR1 MNHEY and CDR2 SVGAGI. The ends were cut back, 5 bases at V and 6 bases at J, with 5 bases in the middle. The CDR3 length is 11 residues. The CDR3: CASSRANEQFF. The CDR3 nucleotides read TGTGCCAGCAGTAGGGCCAATGAGCAGTTCTTC.

This clonotype was observed a handful of times. V and J are TRBV7-9 and TRBJ1-1; unclear D gene. V lost 0 bases and J lost 12, with 8 bases in between. The CDR3 is made up of 11 amino acids. From germline, CDR1 is SEHNR and CDR2 FQNEAQ (reference sequence). CDR3 protein: CASSLAGRPFF. In DNA form, the CDR3 reads TGTGCCAGCAGCTTAGCCGGGCGGCCTTTCTTT.

The gene calls are TRBV12-3 or TRBV12-4 and TRBJ1-3; unclear D gene. V dropped 4 bases and J dropped 0 bases, with 10 bases sitting between them. The CDR3 has 15 residues. This CDR3 is CASSYRTPSGNTIYF. The CDR3 coding sequence is TGTGCCAGCAGTTACCGGACTCCCTCTGGAAACACCATATATTTT.

The chain links TRBV20-1 to TRBJ2-5, with D unresolved. The germline V gene has CDR1 DFQATT and CDR2 SNEGSKA (reference sequence). The CDR3 is made up of 13 amino acids. V gave up 4 bases and J gave up 7 bases, with 16 bases separating them. The CDR3 sequence: CSATGPPWGTQYF. Here the CDR3 DNA reads TGCAGTGCTACAGGACCCCCGTGGGGGACCCAGTACTTC.

This chain uses TRBV12-3 or TRBV12-4 with TRBJ2-7, with a tentative D call TRBD1 (6 bases). The CDR3 is 13 amino acids. V was pared by 5 bases and J by 3 bases, with 11 bases between. Written as DNA, the CDR3 is TGTGCCAGCAGTCAATACAGGGTCTACGAGCAGTACTTC. Its translation is CASSQYRVYEQYF.

V usage is TRBV6-6 and J usage is TRBJ2-7; unclear D gene. Germline CDR1 is MNHNY and CDR2 is SVGAGI (reference sequence). The CDR3 sequence is 12 residues long. The V gene lost 3 bases and the J gene lost 6 bases, with 9 bases spanning the gap. Here the CDR3 reads CASSYSQSEQYF. The CDR3, as DNA: TGTGCCAGCAGTTATTCGCAATCCGAGCAGTACTTC.

V gene TRBV29-1 combines with J gene TRBJ2-7; either TRBD1 or TRBD2 may fit D (5 bases each). Germline V gene data show CDR1 as SQVTM and CDR2 as ANQGSEA. CDR3 length: 13 residues. V gave up 4 bases and J gave up 6 bases, with 16 bases separating them. The DNA for the CDR3 is TGCAGCGTTGTGAGGGACGGTGACCTCGAGCAGTACTTC. This codes for CSVVRDGDLEQYF.